This T cell receptor beta chain was profiled in a study of PD-1 blockade in classical Hodgkin lymphoma. Regarding time point: cycle 4 day 1 (C4D1), after less than 7 weeks of nivolumab. Relapse after autologous stem cell transplantation occurred in every patient, and brentuximab vedotin exposure varied. Germline CDR1 MDHEN, CDR2 SYDVKM. V lost 4 bases to trimming and J lost 4 bases, with 14 bases between them. CDR3 length equals 15 residues. A few counts support this clone. Here immunoSEQ multiplex PCR was the method, and the copy in TCRdb shows in-frame clones only, minus some. Of under 45,000 clones listed, 60% to 70% were seen once; the top ten hold 3.1%.

This clonotype was obtained from a human donor with classical Hodgkin lymphoma. Material: peripheral blood mononuclear cells (PBMCs), obtained before the fourth cycle of nivolumab. This chain uses TRBV28 with TRBJ1-3, with D perhaps TRBD1 (5 bases). Here the CDR3 DNA reads TGTGCCAGCAGTTCGCAGGGATCGGACGGAAACACCATATATTTT. It codes for CASSSQGSDGNTIYF.